This T cell receptor beta chain was observed in a study of radiotherapy plus CTLA-4 blockade in lung cancer. The ends were cut back, 3 bases at V and 3 bases at J, with 13 bases in the middle. The CDR3 length is 15 residues. The germline V gene has CDR1 SEHNR and CDR2 FQNEAQ (reference sequence). The data were produced by immunoSEQ multiplex PCR, yet TCRdb's version contains in-frame clones alone and is incomplete. The table lists some 96,000 clones, 88% of them singletons. Participants had chemo-refractory metastatic non-small-cell lung cancer and were treated with focal radiation plus ipilimumab CTLA-4 blockade. This clone was detected once. Its specificity is unknown. General observations from the study: How blood T cell clones changed early, along with interferon-beta, reportedly forecast response best. Tumor-origin TCR clones grew in blood after radiotherapy plus ipilimumab.

The sequences come from peripheral blood, collected from a patient treated with radiotherapy plus ipilimumab. The chain is built from TRBV7-9 and TRBJ2-3; D remains ambiguous. This receptor was identified in a human donor with non-small cell lung cancer that progressed on radiotherapy plus ipilimumab. CDR3 DNA: TGTGCCAGCAGCTTCCCGCTTGCGGTGACAGATACGCAGTATTTT. This sequence encodes CASSFPLAVTDTQYF.